The clone carrying this T cell receptor (beta chain) was observed a few times. These data are taken from a study of T cells after yellow fever vaccination. Each CDR3 protein is one row after TCRdb ran MiXCR on the 5' RACE reads. The data hold roughly 100,000 distinct CDR3 sequences, with roughly 10% observed a single time. The source of this sequence is a man between 18 and 35 years old who received the YFV17D yellow fever vaccine. The sample here was CD8+ T cells not binding an NS4B(214-222) dextramer, sorted from PBMCs, taken more than 14 days after the first yellow fever vaccination.

For the CDR3, the DNA is TGTGCCAGCAACCGTAGGGGGAACACTGAAGCTTTCTTT. Encoded protein: CASNRRGNTEAFF. The chain recombines TRBV7-2 with TRBJ1-1, with D maybe TRBD1 (5 bases). V was cut by 7 bases and J by 1 base, with 10 bases left in between. This CDR3 has 13 residues. CDR1 is SGHTA, CDR2 FQGNSA, per germline.